Reported below is one T cell receptor beta chain. When the RNA was reverse transcribed, random hexamers were used with an input of about 0.45 to 1 ug. TCRdb reprocessed the immunoSEQ multiplex PCR reads with MiXCR, giving one entry per CDR3 protein. The sample holds some 300,000 distinct CDR3 sequences, approximately 91% seen once. This sample is drawn from a study of CD8 T cells in Susac syndrome. The material sequenced was CD8+ T cells from PBMCs. The TCR was taken from a human donor with multiple sclerosis.

The CDR3 sequence is CASSNGGRGDYGYTF. In DNA, the CDR3 is TGTGCCAGCAGCAATGGGGGAAGAGGTGACTATGGCTACACCTTC. V usage is TRBV21-1 and J usage is TRBJ1-2; TRBD1 is taken as the D call from the table, unchecked against the DNA. TRBV21-1 is tagged as a pseudogene. The CDR3 runs to 15 residues.